The present TCR beta chain was sequenced within a study of shared clonotypes between healthy human individuals. The assay was immunoSEQ multiplex PCR, and TCRdb's table has in-frame clones only and misses some. The table lists 850,000 to 1,200,000 clones, approximately 76% of them singletons, with less than 1.5% in the top ten. Germline V gives CDR1 WSHSY, CDR2 SAAADI. The V gene end was trimmed by 6 bases and the J gene end by 4 bases; junction bases not matched to a gene: 10. This CDR3 spans 16 amino acids. V and J are TRBV10-2 and TRBJ1-5, with 9 bases lining up with TRBD1. The sequenced material came from memory CD4+ T cells sorted from blood. Sample subset: CD45RA-negative fraction. The TCR comes from a man aged 18 to 30 in good health. As DNA, the CDR3 is TGCGCCAGCAGAGCACTTGACAGGGGGGTGAATCAGCCCCAGCATTTT. It is translated as CASRALDRGVNQPQHF.